Listed below are T cell receptor beta chains from one sample, sequenced in a study of blood T cell repertoires in COVID-19. The protocol was immunoSEQ multiplex PCR, while the TCRdb copy is restricted to in-frame clones and leaves out a portion. The table shows about 60,000 clones, with roughly 80% occurring only once. The specimen sequenced was peripheral blood. Receptor source: a human donor in a cohort sampled during active COVID-19. Both conserved end residues are part of each CDR3. The order of the fields is CDR3 DNA, CDR3 protein, J gene, V gene, clone size, D gene. D genes are given only for firm matches. Clone sizes are given selectively: once, few, many, or a class where the clone is expanded.

CDR3 DNA: TGTGCCAGTAGCCTTTCCCGGGGTCCCAATCAGCCCCAGCATTTT
CDR3 protein: CASSLSRGPNQPQHF
J gene: TRBJ1-5
V gene: TRBV19
clone size: -
D gene: -

CDR3 DNA: TGTGCCAGCAGCTTAGCCCTAAACGAACAGAGGGCGAGGGATGGCTACACCTTC
CDR3 protein: CASSLALNEQRARDGYTF
J gene: TRBJ1-2
V gene: TRBV7-9
clone size: few
D gene: -

CDR3 DNA: TGTGCCAGCAGCTTGGGGACAGGGAATTTCTACGAGCAGTACTTC
CDR3 protein: CASSLGTGNFYEQYF
J gene: TRBJ2-7
V gene: TRBV7-2
clone size: -
D gene: TRBD1

CDR3 DNA: TGTGCCAGTACTCCCGGGGGAGGCAGGGCTGCCTACGAGCAGTACTTC
CDR3 protein: CASTPGGGRAAYEQYF
J gene: TRBJ2-7
V gene: TRBV19
clone size: -
D gene: -

CDR3 DNA: TGTGCCAGCAGCTTATTAAGCGGGGGTACAGATACGCAGTATTTT
CDR3 protein: CASSLLSGGTDTQYF
J gene: TRBJ2-3
V gene: TRBV7-9
clone size: -
D gene: TRBD2

CDR3 DNA: TGTGCCAGCAGTTACGGAGGTAGCTCTGGAAACACCATATATTTT
CDR3 protein: CASSYGGSSGNTIYF
J gene: TRBJ1-3
V gene: TRBV6-6
clone size: -
D gene: -

CDR3 DNA: TGTGCCAGCAGCTCAGACAGGGAGCAGTACTTC
CDR3 protein: CASSSDREQYF
J gene: TRBJ2-7
V gene: TRBV7-9
clone size: few
D gene: -

CDR3 DNA: TGCGCCAGCAGCTATTACCCCGGACAGGGGGACACTGAAGCTTTCTTT
CDR3 protein: CASSYYPGQGDTEAFF
J gene: TRBJ1-1
V gene: TRBV5-1
clone size: -
D gene: TRBD1

CDR3 DNA: TGTGCCAGCAGTGAAGGGGGCGACAGAAATTCACCCCTCCACTTT
CDR3 protein: CASSEGGDRNSPLHF
J gene: TRBJ1-6
V gene: TRBV2
clone size: -
D gene: -

CDR3 DNA: TGTGCCAGCAGTAAACAGGGATTGGCTGAAGCTTTCTTT
CDR3 protein: CASSKQGLAEAFF
J gene: TRBJ1-1
V gene: TRBV7-8
clone size: -
D gene: -

CDR3 DNA: TGTGCCAGCAGCGAAAGAGGACAGGGTTTTAGCAATCAGCCCCAGCATTTT
CDR3 protein: CASSERGQGFSNQPQHF
J gene: TRBJ1-5
V gene: TRBV14
clone size: few
D gene: TRBD1

CDR3 DNA: TGTGCCAGCAGTTACTCGTACCGGGGGGGTTTGCCCCAGCATTTT
CDR3 protein: CASSYSYRGGLPQHF
J gene: TRBJ1-5
V gene: TRBV6-5
clone size: -
D gene: -

CDR3 DNA: TGCGCCAGCAGCCAAGATAACAGGGGCCTGCCCTACGAGCAGTACTTC
CDR3 protein: CASSQDNRGLPYEQYF
J gene: TRBJ2-7
V gene: TRBV4-1
clone size: -
D gene: TRBD1

CDR3 DNA: TGTGCCACCAGTTCCGGGACAGGTGGCTACACCTTC
CDR3 protein: CATSSGTGGYTF
J gene: TRBJ1-2
V gene: TRBV24-1
clone size: -
D gene: TRBD1

CDR3 DNA: TGTGCCAGCAGCCCTCTGGACAGGGGAACGCACTCCTACGAGCAGTACTTC
CDR3 protein: CASSPLDRGTHSYEQYF
J gene: TRBJ2-7
V gene: TRBV4-2
clone size: -
D gene: TRBD1

CDR3 DNA: TGCGCCAGCAGCTTCCTAGCGGGGGAGAGCTCTGGGGCCAACGTCCTGACTTTC
CDR3 protein: CASSFLAGESSGANVLTF
J gene: TRBJ2-6
V gene: TRBV5-1
clone size: -
D gene: TRBD2

CDR3 DNA: TGCGCCAGCAGCTCGGGACAGGGGCTCACCGGTGAGCAGTTCTTC
CDR3 protein: CASSSGQGLTGEQFF
J gene: TRBJ2-1
V gene: TRBV5-1
clone size: -
D gene: TRBD1

CDR3 DNA: TGTGCCAGCAGTTACAATAGAGGGAACACTGAAGCTTTCTTT
CDR3 protein: CASSYNRGNTEAFF
J gene: TRBJ1-1
V gene: TRBV6-6
clone size: few
D gene: -

CDR3 DNA: TGTGCCAGCAGTGAAAGGGGCCCCTACGAGCAGTACTTC
CDR3 protein: CASSERGPYEQYF
J gene: TRBJ2-7
V gene: TRBV6-1
clone size: -
D gene: -

CDR3 DNA: TGTGCCAGCTCACCAGGGAGGAATCAGCCCCAGCATTTT
CDR3 protein: CASSPGRNQPQHF
J gene: TRBJ1-5
V gene: TRBV18
clone size: -
D gene: -

CDR3 DNA: TGTGCCAGCAGTCAACAGGGAGGGAGCTCCTACGAGCAGTACTTC
CDR3 protein: CASSQQGGSSYEQYF
J gene: TRBJ2-7
V gene: TRBV27
clone size: -
D gene: -

CDR3 DNA: TGTGCCTGGAATCGGGGGGCACCTGAAGCTTTCTTT
CDR3 protein: CAWNRGAPEAFF
J gene: TRBJ1-1
V gene: TRBV30
clone size: -
D gene: -

CDR3 DNA: TGTGCCAGCAGTGTAAGCAGGGGGCAAGGGACTGAAGCTTTCTTT
CDR3 protein: CASSVSRGQGTEAFF
J gene: TRBJ1-1
V gene: TRBV2
clone size: -
D gene: TRBD1

CDR3 DNA: TGTGCCAGCAGTGACGTTGCGGGGGGCCTCAGGAATGAGCAGTTCTTC
CDR3 protein: CASSDVAGGLRNEQFF
J gene: TRBJ2-1
V gene: TRBV6-1
clone size: -
D gene: TRBD2

CDR3 DNA: TGCGCCAGCAACCAGGACAGGGGGCCTCTCGGCTACACCTTC
CDR3 protein: CASNQDRGPLGYTF
J gene: TRBJ1-2
V gene: TRBV4-1
clone size: many
D gene: TRBD1

CDR3 DNA: TGTGCCAGCAGTGCCGGGGTGGCCGGGGAGCTGTTTTTT
CDR3 protein: CASSAGVAGELFF
J gene: TRBJ2-2
V gene: TRBV27
clone size: -
D gene: -

CDR3 DNA: TGTGCCAGCAGCCCAACAGGTCGGGTAAGCACAGATACGCAGTATTTT
CDR3 protein: CASSPTGRVSTDTQYF
J gene: TRBJ2-3
V gene: TRBV7-2
clone size: -
D gene: -

CDR3 DNA: TGTGCCAGCAGCTTAGAATCTACAGCAGGCTCTGGAAACACCATATATTTT
CDR3 protein: CASSLESTAGSGNTIYF
J gene: TRBJ1-3
V gene: TRBV7-6
clone size: -
D gene: -

CDR3 DNA: TGTGCCAGCAGCCGCCTTAACGGGTTCGGGGAGACCCAGTACTTC
CDR3 protein: CASSRLNGFGETQYF
J gene: TRBJ2-5
V gene: TRBV9
clone size: once
D gene: -

CDR3 DNA: TGCGCCAGCAGTCCCGAGATGAACACTGAAGCTTTCTTT
CDR3 protein: CASSPEMNTEAFF
J gene: TRBJ1-1
V gene: TRBV5-1
clone size: -
D gene: -

CDR3 DNA: TGTGCCAGCAGAGGGGGCAGCTCTGGAAACACCATATATTTT
CDR3 protein: CASRGGSSGNTIYF
J gene: TRBJ1-3
V gene: TRBV2
clone size: -
D gene: TRBD1

CDR3 DNA: TGTGCCAGCAGTTCTTCCGGGACAGGGGGCTTTCGGGAGCAGTTCTTC
CDR3 protein: CASSSSGTGGFREQFF
J gene: TRBJ2-1
V gene: TRBV28
clone size: once
D gene: TRBD1

CDR3 DNA: TGTGCCTGGAGCCGGGACAGGGACGAGCAGTACTTC
CDR3 protein: CAWSRDRDEQYF
J gene: TRBJ2-7
V gene: TRBV30
clone size: -
D gene: TRBD1

CDR3 DNA: TGTGCCATCAGTGAGTCTGTGAGACAGGGACGAAATGAGCAGTTCTTC
CDR3 protein: CAISESVRQGRNEQFF
J gene: TRBJ2-1
V gene: TRBV10-3
clone size: -
D gene: TRBD1

CDR3 DNA: TGTGCCAGCAGTAAGCCGGGACTAGCGGGGGGGATTGGTGAGCAGTTCTTC
CDR3 protein: CASSKPGLAGGIGEQFF
J gene: TRBJ2-1
V gene: TRBV28
clone size: -
D gene: TRBD2

CDR3 DNA: TGTGCCACCAGTGAGCAATCCGACAGGGTCGGCACGCAGTATTTT
CDR3 protein: CATSEQSDRVGTQYF
J gene: TRBJ2-3
V gene: TRBV24-1
clone size: -
D gene: TRBD1

CDR3 DNA: TGTGCCAGTACCCCGGACAGCTCCTATGGCTACACCTTC
CDR3 protein: CASTPDSSYGYTF
J gene: TRBJ1-2
V gene: TRBV19
clone size: -
D gene: -

CDR3 DNA: TGTGCCAGTAGTAACACAGGGAACACTGAAGCTTTCTTT
CDR3 protein: CASSNTGNTEAFF
J gene: TRBJ1-1
V gene: TRBV19
clone size: -
D gene: -

CDR3 DNA: TGTGCCAGCAGCCAGTTTGGAGGGAAGGCTGCAGAGACCCAGTACTTC
CDR3 protein: CASSQFGGKAAETQYF
J gene: TRBJ2-5
V gene: TRBV3-1/TRBV3-2
clone size: -
D gene: -

CDR3 DNA: TGTGCCAGCAGCTTGCGGAGGGGAAGCGGCTACACCTTC
CDR3 protein: CASSLRRGSGYTF
J gene: TRBJ1-2
V gene: TRBV5-4
clone size: many
D gene: -

CDR3 DNA: TGTGCCAGTAGTATACGGACAGGGGTGGGGCGCACTGAAGCTTTCTTT
CDR3 protein: CASSIRTGVGRTEAFF
J gene: TRBJ1-1
V gene: TRBV19
clone size: -
D gene: TRBD1

CDR3 DNA: TGTGCCAGCAGCGTGTCTAGCACAGATACGCAGTATTTT
CDR3 protein: CASSVSSTDTQYF
J gene: TRBJ2-3
V gene: TRBV9
clone size: once
D gene: -

CDR3 DNA: TGTGCCAGCAGCTTAGTACCTGGCAGCTACGAGCAGTACTTC
CDR3 protein: CASSLVPGSYEQYF
J gene: TRBJ2-7
V gene: TRBV11-2
clone size: -
D gene: -

CDR3 DNA: TGTGCCAGCAGTTCCCACCTAGCGGGCCTGGGGGAGACCCAGTACTTC
CDR3 protein: CASSSHLAGLGETQYF
J gene: TRBJ2-5
V gene: TRBV6-6
clone size: -
D gene: TRBD2

CDR3 DNA: TGTGCCAGCAGTTGGGACAGGGGAACTGAAGCTTTCTTT
CDR3 protein: CASSWDRGTEAFF
J gene: TRBJ1-1
V gene: TRBV27
clone size: once
D gene: TRBD1

CDR3 DNA: TGTGCCAGCAGCCCACCCGGGGTTCAAGAGACCCAGTACTTC
CDR3 protein: CASSPPGVQETQYF
J gene: TRBJ2-5
V gene: TRBV7-9
clone size: -
D gene: -

CDR3 DNA: TGTGCCAGCAGCTTAGCCGGGGGGAGCAGCAATCAGCCCCAGCATTTT
CDR3 protein: CASSLAGGSSNQPQHF
J gene: TRBJ1-5
V gene: TRBV7-2
clone size: -
D gene: -

CDR3 DNA: TGTGCCAGTAGTACCTACGGGGCGGGGCAGCCCCAGCATTTT
CDR3 protein: CASSTYGAGQPQHF
J gene: TRBJ1-5
V gene: TRBV19
clone size: -
D gene: -

CDR3 DNA: TGTGCCAGCAGTTACTATGGGGGAGGCCCGGGGGAGCTGTTTTTT
CDR3 protein: CASSYYGGGPGELFF
J gene: TRBJ2-2
V gene: TRBV6-2/TRBV6-3
clone size: -
D gene: -

CDR3 DNA: TGTGCCAGCTCACCGGGCGTGGGACAGGCTAATTCACCCCTCCACTTT
CDR3 protein: CASSPGVGQANSPLHF
J gene: TRBJ1-6
V gene: TRBV18
clone size: -
D gene: TRBD1

CDR3 DNA: TGTGCCAGCCCTCGGGACAGAACAGATACGCAGTATTTT
CDR3 protein: CASPRDRTDTQYF
J gene: TRBJ2-3
V gene: TRBV18
clone size: -
D gene: TRBD1